This T cell receptor beta chain was found in a study of blood T cells in healthy people across ages. Study findings and constraints: The donors' CMV status was not determined, possibly confounding changes in expanded clonotypes.

A word on this clonotype: Its antigen remains unknown.

The germline V gene has CDR1 SGHKS and CDR2 YYEKEE (reference sequence). The CDR3 runs 15 residues. Trimming removed 4 bases from V and 3 bases from J, with 17 bases in between. Each individual donor underwent a draw of roughly 10 milliliters of peripheral blood. Next came a second PCR, run for about 7 to 12 cycles, which used a sample-barcoded 5' primer along with a J-beta primer mix. TCRdb redid the calling of the 5' RACE reads with MiXCR, one entry per CDR3 protein. The repertoire consists of around 1.7 million distinct CDR3 sequences, with approximately 30% occurring once and the leading ten covering 7% to 9%.

The chain joins TRBV5-5 to TRBJ2-7; TRBD1 might be the D (6 bases). Sequencing used blood. This TCR was recovered from a woman aged 25 to 39 in good health. CDR3 coding DNA: TGTGCCAGCAGCATTACAGGGACCCGAGGCTACGAGCAGTACTTC. It yields the protein CASSITGTRGYEQYF.